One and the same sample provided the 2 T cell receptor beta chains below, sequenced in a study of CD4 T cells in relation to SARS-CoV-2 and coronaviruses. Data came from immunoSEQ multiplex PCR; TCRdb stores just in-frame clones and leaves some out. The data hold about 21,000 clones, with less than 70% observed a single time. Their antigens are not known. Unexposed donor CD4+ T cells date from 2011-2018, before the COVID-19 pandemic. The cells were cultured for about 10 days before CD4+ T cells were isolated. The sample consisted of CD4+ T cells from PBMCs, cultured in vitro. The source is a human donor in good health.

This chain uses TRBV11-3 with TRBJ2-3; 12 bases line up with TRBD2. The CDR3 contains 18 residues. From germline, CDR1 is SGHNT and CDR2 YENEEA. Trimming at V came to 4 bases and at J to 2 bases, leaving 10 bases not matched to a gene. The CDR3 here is CASSSRTSGAGNTDTQYF. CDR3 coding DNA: TGTGCCAGCAGCTCCCGGACTAGCGGGGCCGGGAACACAGATACGCAGTATTTT.

The CDR3 nucleotides are TGTGCCAGCAGCCAAGGGCAGGGGGTAGCCAATCAGCCCCAGCATTTT. Translating gives CASSQGQGVANQPQHF. The V and J genes are TRBV4-2 and TRBJ1-5; 7 nucleotides match TRBD1. Germline CDR1 is LGHNA and CDR2 is YNFKEQ. The CDR3 contains 16 residues. After removal of 1 base from V and 3 bases from J, the junction contained 6 bases not matched to a gene.